These 7 T cell receptor beta chains were all obtained from the same sample, sequenced in a study of Ad26.COV2.S vaccination and SARS-CoV-2 variants. Measured with immunoSEQ multiplex PCR; TCRdb has only the in-frame clones, and not every one. The table includes hundreds of thousands of clones, 80% to 95% detected once. As for treatment: some 20 received Ad26.COV2.S at low or high dose, single or two shots; several received placebo; per-sample allocation not given. It was on day 63 after the first vaccine or placebo injection that samples were taken. The starting material was peripheral blood, obtained in a trial of Ad26.COV2.S vaccine versus placebo. Receptor source: a person between 18 and 65 years old who received the Ad26.COV2.S COVID-19 vaccine or a placebo.

This rearrangement joins TRBV12-3 or TRBV12-4 to TRBJ1-2; possible D gene TRBD1, 5 bases. Trimming took off 4 bases at V and 0 bases at J, with 6 bases between the two ends. The CDR3 totals 13 residues. CDR3 in DNA: TGTGCCAGCAGTTCGGACACTAACTATGGCTACACCTTC. The encoded protein is CASSSDTNYGYTF.

The gene calls are TRBV9 and TRBJ2-1; 9 bases fit TRBD1. This CDR3 contains 15 residues. Germline V lookup: CDR1 SGDLS, CDR2 YYNGEE. V was pared by 4 bases and J by 3 bases, with 5 bases of the junction left unmatched. Here the CDR3 reads CASSSRQGDYNEQFF. CDR3 DNA: TGTGCCAGCAGCTCCAGACAGGGGGACTACAATGAGCAGTTCTTC.

This chain connects TRBV6-5 to TRBJ2-7; weak D call: TRBD1 (7 bases). Germline CDR1 MNHEY, CDR2 SVGAGI. The V gene lost 0 bases and the J gene lost 1 base, with 13 bases spanning the gap. CDR3 length equals 16 residues. This CDR3 reads CASSYSAGQMSYEQYF. The DNA for the CDR3 is TGTGCCAGCAGTTACTCGGCGGGACAGATGTCCTACGAGCAGTACTTC.

The CDR3 nucleotides read TGTGCCAGCAGCTCGACTGAGGGGTACCAAGAGACCCAGTACTTC. Translation gives CASSSTEGYQETQYF. The J gene is TRBJ2-5, the V gene TRBV7-9; D might be TRBD1 or TRBD2, each matching 5 bases. V lost 4 bases to trimming and J lost 0 bases, with 12 bases between them. This CDR3 spans 15 amino acids. Germline CDR1 SEHNR, CDR2 FQNEAQ (reference sequence).

J is TRBJ2-2 and V is TRBV12-3 or TRBV12-4; D is undetermined. Deletions cut 2 bases from V and 6 bases from J, with 4 bases between. The CDR3 spans 12 residues. This CDR3 reads CASSLIPGELFF. In DNA, the CDR3 is TGTGCCAGCAGTTTAATCCCCGGGGAGCTGTTTTTT.

The chain employs TRBV5-1 and TRBJ1-1; unclear D gene. Trimming stripped 7 bases from V and 5 bases from J, with 12 bases between. This CDR3 has 12 residues. CDR1 is SGHRS and CDR2 is YFSETQ in the germline V gene. The CDR3 sequence is CASGKDLTEAFF. Written as DNA, the CDR3 is TGCGCCAGCGGTAAGGATTTGACTGAAGCTTTCTTT.

The rearrangement joins TRBV18 to TRBJ1-4; 10 nucleotides align to TRBD1. This CDR3 has 15 residues. V shed 4 bases and J 6 bases; nucleotides not matched to a gene: 5. Germline V gene data show CDR1 as KGHSH and CDR2 as LQKENI. CDR3 residues: CASSRDRGRDEKLFF. CDR3 nucleotides: TGTGCCAGCTCACGCGACAGGGGGCGCGATGAAAAACTGTTTTTT.